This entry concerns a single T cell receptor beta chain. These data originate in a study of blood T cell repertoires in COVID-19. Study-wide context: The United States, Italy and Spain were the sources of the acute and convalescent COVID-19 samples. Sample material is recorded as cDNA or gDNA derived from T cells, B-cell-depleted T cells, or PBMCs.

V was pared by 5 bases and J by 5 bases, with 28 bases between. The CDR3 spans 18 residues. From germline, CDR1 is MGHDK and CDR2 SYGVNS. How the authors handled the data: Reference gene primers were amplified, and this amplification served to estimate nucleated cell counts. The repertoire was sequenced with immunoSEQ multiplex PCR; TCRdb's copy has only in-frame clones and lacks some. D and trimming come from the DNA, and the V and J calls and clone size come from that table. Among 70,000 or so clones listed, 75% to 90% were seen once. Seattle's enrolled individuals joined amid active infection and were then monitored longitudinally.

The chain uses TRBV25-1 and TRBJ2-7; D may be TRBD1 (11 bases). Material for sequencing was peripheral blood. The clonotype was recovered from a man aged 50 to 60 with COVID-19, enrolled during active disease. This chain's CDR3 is CASSSGQGARLAGDEQYF. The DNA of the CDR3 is TGTGCCAGCAGTTCCGGACAGGGGGCGCGGCTAGCGGGGGACGAGCAGTACTTC.